A selection of T cell receptor beta chains follows, all from one sample in a study of blood T cell repertoires in COVID-19. TCRdb's table, derived via immunoSEQ multiplex PCR, lists solely in-frame clones and lacks some. This table has a few hundred thousand clones, around nine tenths appearing once. Sequencing was done on a sample of peripheral blood. The receptors come from a woman between 65 and 79 years old with COVID-19, enrolled during active disease. CDR3s include the opening cysteine and the closing phenylalanine or tryptophan. The order of the fields is CDR3 protein, CDR3 DNA, D gene, clone size, J gene, V gene. D genes are given only for firm matches. Where a row states a size, it is once, few, many or the class of an expanded clone; other rows omit it.

CDR3 protein: CASTPSGTDTQYF
CDR3 DNA: TGTGCCAGCACCCCTTCCGGCACAGATACGCAGTATTTT
D gene: .
clone size: .
J gene: TRBJ2-3
V gene: TRBV5-4

CDR3 protein: CAWTRDREGGYTF
CDR3 DNA: TGTGCCTGGACCAGGGACAGGGAGGGAGGCTACACCTTC
D gene: TRBD1
clone size: .
J gene: TRBJ1-2
V gene: TRBV30

CDR3 protein: CASSLDRGATEAFF
CDR3 DNA: TGCGCCAGCAGCTTGGACAGGGGGGCCACTGAAGCTTTCTTT
D gene: TRBD1
clone size: .
J gene: TRBJ1-1
V gene: TRBV5-1

CDR3 protein: CASTRQRARGEKLFF
CDR3 DNA: TGTGCCAGCACCCGACAGAGGGCCCGGGGAGAAAAACTGTTTTTT
D gene: .
clone size: .
J gene: TRBJ1-4
V gene: TRBV7-8

CDR3 protein: CASSLAGGARFNEQFF
CDR3 DNA: TGTGCCAGCAGCTTGGCAGGGGGCGCTCGATTCAATGAGCAGTTCTTC
D gene: TRBD1
clone size: once
J gene: TRBJ2-1
V gene: TRBV5-4

CDR3 protein: CASSEGGVTEAFF
CDR3 DNA: TGTGCCAGCAGTGAAGGGGGGGTCACTGAAGCTTTCTTT
D gene: .
clone size: .
J gene: TRBJ1-1
V gene: TRBV2

CDR3 protein: CASSLGDYTDTQYF
CDR3 DNA: TGCGCCAGCAGCTTGGGAGACTACACAGATACGCAGTATTTT
D gene: .
clone size: .
J gene: TRBJ2-3
V gene: TRBV5-1

CDR3 protein: CASSLGLQETQYF
CDR3 DNA: TGTGCCAGCAGCTTGGGACTACAAGAGACCCAGTACTTC
D gene: TRBD2
clone size: .
J gene: TRBJ2-5
V gene: TRBV7-3

CDR3 protein: CASSQLGTSGNEQFF
CDR3 DNA: TGTGCCAGCAGCCAACTCGGGACTAGCGGTAATGAGCAGTTCTTC
D gene: TRBD2
clone size: .
J gene: TRBJ2-1
V gene: TRBV3-1/TRBV3-2

CDR3 protein: CASSPGGQDNYGYTF
CDR3 DNA: TGTGCCAGCAGTCCCGGAGGTCAGGATAACTATGGCTACACCTTC
D gene: .
clone size: .
J gene: TRBJ1-2
V gene: TRBV28

CDR3 protein: CASSIEGQTLAHQPQHF
CDR3 DNA: TGTGCCAGTAGTATAGAGGGGCAAACATTGGCACATCAGCCCCAGCATTTT
D gene: .
clone size: .
J gene: TRBJ1-5
V gene: TRBV19

CDR3 protein: CASSLSSGYGNQPQHF
CDR3 DNA: TGTGCCAGCAGCTTGTCGTCAGGTTATGGCAATCAGCCCCAGCATTTT
D gene: .
clone size: .
J gene: TRBJ1-5
V gene: TRBV7-9

CDR3 protein: CASSSNSGEEFF
CDR3 DNA: TGTGCCAGCAGTTCCAACAGCGGGGAGGAGTTCTTC
D gene: TRBD2
clone size: .
J gene: TRBJ2-1
V gene: TRBV6-5

CDR3 protein: CASTQKGGQGNTGELFF
CDR3 DNA: TGTGCCAGCACCCAAAAAGGGGGACAGGGGAACACCGGGGAGCTGTTTTTT
D gene: .
clone size: .
J gene: TRBJ2-2
V gene: TRBV21-1

CDR3 protein: CASSSDRRDSPLHF
CDR3 DNA: TGTGCCAGCAGCTCGGACAGGAGAGATTCACCCCTCCACTTT
D gene: TRBD1
clone size: .
J gene: TRBJ1-6
V gene: TRBV5-6

CDR3 protein: CASSFGGRGTEAFF
CDR3 DNA: TGTGCCAGCAGCTTCGGTGGGAGGGGCACTGAAGCTTTCTTT
D gene: .
clone size: .
J gene: TRBJ1-1
V gene: TRBV13

CDR3 protein: CASSPNRGGAQETQYF
CDR3 DNA: TGTGCCAGCAGTCCAAATCGAGGAGGGGCCCAAGAGACCCAGTACTTC
D gene: .
clone size: .
J gene: TRBJ2-5
V gene: TRBV27

CDR3 protein: CASRPQGGYEQYF
CDR3 DNA: TGTGCCAGCAGACCACAGGGCGGCTACGAGCAGTACTTC
D gene: .
clone size: .
J gene: TRBJ2-7
V gene: TRBV6-5

CDR3 protein: CASQERNNQPQHF
CDR3 DNA: TGTGCCTCCCAGGAACGGAACAATCAGCCCCAGCATTTT
D gene: .
clone size: .
J gene: TRBJ1-5
V gene: TRBV30

CDR3 protein: CASSTYGTPNTDTQYF
CDR3 DNA: TGTGCCAGCAGCACATACGGGACTCCTAACACAGATACGCAGTATTTT
D gene: .
clone size: .
J gene: TRBJ2-3
V gene: TRBV7-9

CDR3 protein: CASSQDSGTPINYGYTF
CDR3 DNA: TGTGCCAGCAGCCAAGACTCCGGGACACCCATAAACTATGGCTACACCTTC
D gene: .
clone size: .
J gene: TRBJ1-2
V gene: TRBV4-2

CDR3 protein: CSASQGFGDTEAFF
CDR3 DNA: TGCAGTGCTAGTCAGGGGTTTGGTGACACTGAAGCTTTCTTT
D gene: .
clone size: .
J gene: TRBJ1-1
V gene: TRBV20-1

CDR3 protein: CSARDLDEQFF
CDR3 DNA: TGCAGTGCTAGAGATCTAGATGAGCAGTTCTTC
D gene: .
clone size: .
J gene: TRBJ2-1
V gene: TRBV20-1

CDR3 protein: CASSVNLDNEQFF
CDR3 DNA: TGTGCCAGCAGCGTAAACCTAGACAATGAGCAGTTCTTC
D gene: .
clone size: .
J gene: TRBJ2-1
V gene: TRBV7-2

CDR3 protein: CASSEIGGQGSYEQYF
CDR3 DNA: TGTGCCAGCAGTGAAATTGGTGGGCAGGGGTCCTACGAGCAGTACTTC
D gene: .
clone size: .
J gene: TRBJ2-7
V gene: TRBV6-1

CDR3 protein: CASSSTGPQETQYF
CDR3 DNA: TGTGCCAGTAGTTCCACAGGGCCCCAAGAGACCCAGTACTTC
D gene: .
clone size: .
J gene: TRBJ2-5
V gene: TRBV19

CDR3 protein: CASSVVGAGEETQYF
CDR3 DNA: TGTGCCAGCAGCGTAGTTGGGGCCGGAGAAGAGACCCAGTACTTC
D gene: .
clone size: .
J gene: TRBJ2-5
V gene: TRBV9

CDR3 protein: CASSLTIRTDTSTDTQYF
CDR3 DNA: TGTGCCAGCAGCTTAACTATCAGGACAGATACTAGCACAGATACGCAGTATTTT
D gene: .
clone size: .
J gene: TRBJ2-3
V gene: TRBV13

CDR3 protein: CASSRGLATSREQFF
CDR3 DNA: TGTGCCAGCAGCCGTGGACTAGCGACCTCCAGGGAGCAGTTCTTC
D gene: TRBD2
clone size: .
J gene: TRBJ2-1
V gene: TRBV5-4

CDR3 protein: CASSYTGTGNYGYTF
CDR3 DNA: TGTGCCAGCAGTTATACCGGGACAGGAAACTATGGCTACACCTTC
D gene: TRBD1
clone size: many
J gene: TRBJ1-2
V gene: TRBV28

CDR3 protein: CASSRGLAGASYEQYF
CDR3 DNA: TGTGCCAGCAGTCGCGGACTAGCGGGCGCCTCCTACGAGCAGTACTTC
D gene: TRBD2
clone size: .
J gene: TRBJ2-7
V gene: TRBV6-2/TRBV6-3

CDR3 protein: CASRSAVTYEQYF
CDR3 DNA: TGTGCCAGCAGATCAGCGGTTACCTACGAGCAGTACTTC
D gene: .
clone size: .
J gene: TRBJ2-7
V gene: TRBV5-6

CDR3 protein: CASSLVSGRGSNEQFF
CDR3 DNA: TGTGCCAGCAGCTTAGTGAGCGGGAGGGGCAGCAATGAGCAGTTCTTC
D gene: TRBD2
clone size: .
J gene: TRBJ2-1
V gene: TRBV7-2

CDR3 protein: CASSSITGARRGTKAFF
CDR3 DNA: TGTGCCAGCAGTTCCATTACAGGGGCGAGGAGGGGGACGAAGGCTTTCTTT
D gene: TRBD1
clone size: .
J gene: TRBJ1-1
V gene: TRBV27

CDR3 protein: CASSQAGGPRGETQYF
CDR3 DNA: TGTGCCAGCAGCCAAGCGGGAGGGCCAAGGGGAGAGACCCAGTACTTC
D gene: TRBD2
clone size: .
J gene: TRBJ2-5
V gene: TRBV3-1/TRBV3-2

CDR3 protein: CASSGFMGEVGETQYF
CDR3 DNA: TGTGCCAGCAGTGGGTTCATGGGGGAGGTAGGGGAGACCCAGTACTTC
D gene: .
clone size: .
J gene: TRBJ2-5
V gene: TRBV28

CDR3 protein: CASRMVGGIEKLFF
CDR3 DNA: TGTGCCAGTAGGATGGTAGGGGGCATTGAAAAACTGTTTTTT
D gene: TRBD1
clone size: .
J gene: TRBJ1-4
V gene: TRBV19